Reported below is one T cell receptor (beta chain). This specimen belongs to a study of blood T cell repertoires in COVID-19. How the authors handled the data: Reference gene primers were amplified, and this amplification served to estimate nucleated cell counts. Repertoires were generated with immunoSEQ multiplex PCR, while TCRdb's copy carries only in-frame clones and drops some. The V and J calls and the clone size are those of that table, but D and trimming were determined from the DNA. The table lists about 180,000 clones, roughly 84% of them singletons, with under 6.5% in the top ten. From germline, CDR1 is MNHEY and CDR2 SVGAGI. With 3 bases removed from V and 2 bases from J, the gap between germline ends came to 10 bases. The CDR3 runs 14 residues.

The V and J genes are TRBV6-5 and TRBJ1-2; D perhaps matches TRBD1 (5 bases). The receptor was derived from a woman aged 50 to 65 with COVID-19, enrolled during active disease. The specimen was peripheral blood. The CDR3 sequence: CASSYDRGNYGYTF. The CDR3, as DNA: TGTGCCAGCAGTTATGATCGGGGGAACTATGGCTACACCTTC.